A selection of T cell receptor beta chains follows, all from one sample in a study of blood T cell repertoires in COVID-19. TCRdb's copy holds only in-frame clones and misses some; the assay was immunoSEQ multiplex PCR. The sample yields more than 110,000 clones, approximately 80% seen once. Source material: peripheral blood. These receptors originate from a human donor in a cohort sampled during active COVID-19. Both conserved end residues are part of each CDR3. D genes are given only for firm matches. The size entry is marked missing in some rows and otherwise reads once, few, many or a size class.

TRBJ1-1	-	-	TRBV6-2/TRBV6-3	TGTGCCAGCAGTTACAGGGAGGCAGCTTTCTTT	CASSYREAAFF
TRBJ2-1	-	-	TRBV4-2	TGTGCCAGCAGCCTAGAGGTAGGGGTGAGGTTCTTC	CASSLEVGVRFF
TRBJ2-1	TRBD2	-	TRBV28	TGTGCCAGCAGTCTAACTAGCGGGGCCTACAATGAGCAGTTCTTC	CASSLTSGAYNEQFF
TRBJ1-1	TRBD1	-	TRBV7-9	TGTGCCAGCAGCTTAGGAACGGGACAGCTCTACACTGAAGCTTTCTTT	CASSLGTGQLYTEAFF
TRBJ2-7	TRBD1	-	TRBV5-6	TGTGCCAGCAGCTGGGGGACAGGGGCCCTGTTCTCCTACGAGCAGTACTTC	CASSWGTGALFSYEQYF
TRBJ2-1	-	-	TRBV11-2	TGTGCCAGCAGCCCATTGTACTCTTACAATGAGCAGTTCTTC	CASSPLYSYNEQFF
TRBJ2-1	-	-	TRBV24-1	TGTGCCACCAGTGAAAATACAGGGTTGGAGCAGTTCTTC	CATSENTGLEQFF
TRBJ2-3	TRBD2	-	TRBV11-3	TGTGCCAGCAGCGAAAGACTAGCCCTCCCGGGCACAGATACGCAGTATTTT	CASSERLALPGTDTQYF
TRBJ2-5	-	-	TRBV5-4	TGTGCCAGCAGCTTGGTATTTCGAGGAGGTCAAGAGACCCAGTACTTC	CASSLVFRGGQETQYF
TRBJ2-1	-	-	TRBV11-3	TGTGCCAGCAGCTTAGTAGCGCCTTCCTACAATGAGCAGTTCTTC	CASSLVAPSYNEQFF
TRBJ2-1	TRBD2	-	TRBV7-9	TGTGCCAGCAGCCCCGGACTAGCCGCCTACAATGAGCAGTTCTTC	CASSPGLAAYNEQFF
TRBJ1-5	TRBD1	many	TRBV2	TGTGCCAGCAGTGGGGACAGGGGGAAGAATCAGCCCCAGCATTTT	CASSGDRGKNQPQHF
TRBJ1-1	TRBD1	-	TRBV19	TGTGCCAGTAGCCCCGGGACAGGGGGGAAAGCTTTCTTT	CASSPGTGGKAFF
TRBJ1-1	-	-	TRBV6-5	TGTGCCAGCAAGTCGGGGAGCACTGAAGCTTTCTTT	CASKSGSTEAFF
TRBJ2-5	TRBD2	-	TRBV19	TGTGCCAGTAGTCCCAGCGGGGGGGCCTCTGAGACCCAGTACTTC	CASSPSGGASETQYF
TRBJ2-3	TRBD2	-	TRBV7-9	TGTGCCAGCAGCTTAGCGGCGGGAGCCTTTAGCACAGATACGCAGTATTTT	CASSLAAGAFSTDTQYF
TRBJ1-1	TRBD1	once	TRBV29-1	TGCAGCGTTGATGGGACAGGGGGCATGGCTGAAGCTTTCTTT	CSVDGTGGMAEAFF
TRBJ1-1	-	once	TRBV3-1/TRBV3-2	TGTGCCAGCAGCCAAGCGCGACAGCCGAACACTGAAGCTTTCTTT	CASSQARQPNTEAFF
TRBJ1-1	TRBD1	few	TRBV28	TGTGCCAGCAGTCTACAGGGGGCAGGGATAAACACTGAAGCTTTCTTT	CASSLQGAGINTEAFF
TRBJ1-5	TRBD1	-	TRBV19	TGTGCCAGTAGTAGTGAGACAGGGGGCGGTCAGCCCCAGCATTTT	CASSSETGGGQPQHF
TRBJ1-4	-	-	TRBV14	TGTGCCAATACCCTAAGAAGCGGGGGGAGACCTATTGAAAAACTGTTTTTT	CANTLRSGGRPIEKLFF
TRBJ1-2	-	-	TRBV7-2	TGTGCCAGCAGCTTTCCCTCTTTGGGCTACACCTTC	CASSFPSLGYTF
TRBJ2-3	-	-	TRBV19	TGTGCCAGTAGTATAGAGACTACAGATACGCAGTATTTT	CASSIETTDTQYF
TRBJ1-1	TRBD1	-	TRBV18	TGTGCCAGCTCACCACCGCGGGGACAGGGATACACTGAAGCTTTCTTT	CASSPPRGQGYTEAFF
TRBJ1-4	-	-	TRBV4-3	TGCGCCAGCAGCCAAGATGGGAGGAGATTTAATGAAAAACTGTTTTTT	CASSQDGRRFNEKLFF
TRBJ1-3	-	-	TRBV18	TGTGCCAGCTCACCGGGTCAGGGCTCTGGAAACACCATATATTTT	CASSPGQGSGNTIYF
TRBJ1-4	TRBD1	-	TRBV9	TGTGCCAGCAGCGCGACAGGGCCCCATGAAAAACTGTTTTTT	CASSATGPHEKLFF
TRBJ1-1	-	-	TRBV30	TGTGCCTGGAGTGTAAGGTCGGGCAGGGGCGGCACTGAAGCTTTCTTT	CAWSVRSGRGGTEAFF
TRBJ2-1	-	-	TRBV5-1	TGCGCCAGCAGCCCGGAGGGGGGGGCCTACAATGAGCAGTTCTTC	CASSPEGGAYNEQFF
TRBJ1-1	TRBD1	-	TRBV30	TGTGCCTGGATCGGGCCAGGGGGCCACACTGAAGCTTTCTTT	CAWIGPGGHTEAFF
TRBJ1-3	TRBD1	-	TRBV7-2	TGTGCCAGCAGCTACAGGGGATCGGGGGGAAACACCATATATTTT	CASSYRGSGGNTIYF
TRBJ1-1	TRBD1	once	TRBV2	TGTGCCAGCAGTACAGGGGCGGGGGGCACTGAAGCTTTCTTT	CASSTGAGGTEAFF
TRBJ1-2	-	-	TRBV6-5	TGTGCCAGCAGTACACGGACGAGGAGGGCCTGGGGCTACACCTTC	CASSTRTRRAWGYTF
TRBJ1-5	-	-	TRBV3-1/TRBV3-2	TGTGCCAGCAGCCGACAGGGCAATCAGCCCCAGCATTTT	CASSRQGNQPQHF
TRBJ2-5	TRBD2	-	TRBV2	TGTGCCAGCAGCCCACGACTAGCGGGCCAAGAGACCCAGTACTTC	CASSPRLAGQETQYF
TRBJ1-1	-	-	TRBV18	TGTGCCAGCTCACCCCGACAGTTAATGAACACTGAAGCTTTCTTT	CASSPRQLMNTEAFF
TRBJ1-2	-	once	TRBV5-1	TGCGCCAGCAGTGTGGAGCAGCCTAGTTATGGCTACACCTTC	CASSVEQPSYGYTF
TRBJ1-2	-	-	TRBV24-1	TGTGCCACCAGTGATTCCGGTACCTATGGCTACACCTTC	CATSDSGTYGYTF
TRBJ1-4	TRBD1	once	TRBV19	TGTGCCAGTAGTAGTCCGGGACAGGGAAATGAAAAACTGTTTTTT	CASSSPGQGNEKLFF
TRBJ2-2	TRBD1	-	TRBV6-6	TGTGCCAGCAGTAAGGGACGACAGGGGACCGGGGAGCTGTTTTTT	CASSKGRQGTGELFF
TRBJ2-5	-	-	TRBV5-8	TGTGCCAGCAGCCCGACCTTTGGCGGGGCTTCACAAGAGACCCAGTACTTC	CASSPTFGGASQETQYF
TRBJ2-1	TRBD2	-	TRBV4-3	TGCGCCAGCAGCCAATCCAGCAGCGGGAGAGACAATGAGCAGTTCTTC	CASSQSSSGRDNEQFF
TRBJ2-2	TRBD1	-	TRBV3-1/TRBV3-2	TGTGCCAGCATCGGCGACAGGGGCGAGCTGTTTTTT	CASIGDRGELFF
TRBJ2-5	TRBD2	-	TRBV5-1	TGCGCCAGCAGCCCGGGGGGGGCCCAAGAGACCCAGTACTTC	CASSPGGAQETQYF
TRBJ2-3	TRBD1	-	TRBV7-9	TGTGCCAGCAGCTTGTGGACAGGGGGCGCAGATACGCAGTATTTT	CASSLWTGGADTQYF
TRBJ2-2	TRBD2	-	TRBV4-2	TGTGCCAGCAGCCGTCAGTTAGCGGGAGCGAACACCGGGGAGCTGTTTTTT	CASSRQLAGANTGELFF
TRBJ1-5	-	-	TRBV6-5	TGTGCCAGCGGGGAACAGGGTAATCAGCCCCAGCATTTT	CASGEQGNQPQHF
TRBJ2-2	TRBD2	-	TRBV5-6	TGTGCCAGCAGGACTAGCGGGCTCACCGGGGAGCTGTTTTTT	CASRTSGLTGELFF
TRBJ2-7	-	-	TRBV7-2	TGTGCCAGCAGCTTGGTAGCCTTCTACGAGCAGTACTTC	CASSLVAFYEQYF
TRBJ1-2	TRBD1	few	TRBV2	TGTGCCAGCAGTTACGACAGGGGGCTCTATGGCTACACCTTC	CASSYDRGLYGYTF
TRBJ2-3	TRBD2	-	TRBV5-4	TGTGCCAGCAGCTTGAGTCGGCTAGCGGGAGCAGATACGCAGTATTTT	CASSLSRLAGADTQYF